The present TCR beta chain was sequenced within a study of lymphopenia after photon versus proton radiotherapy. Study findings and constraints: A bigger post-nadir fall in TCR diversity correlated inversely with survival time in deceased patients. After lymphocyte nadir, photon-treated repertoires showed oligoclonal expansion, especially CD8+ Temra. Relative stability marked proton patients; photon patients lost diversity and naive cells. Better survival with proton therapy was suggested as possible, not demonstrated.

Comments on this clone: The antigen remains undetermined.

The repertoire was sequenced with immunoSEQ multiplex PCR; TCRdb's copy has only in-frame clones and lacks some. The sample yields around 64,000 clones, 85% to 95% seen once. Trimming took 6 bases from V and 5 from J; bases not matched to a gene: 7. Germline CDR1 and CDR2: SGDLS and YYNGEE. The CDR3 is 14 residues long. The chain links TRBV9 to TRBJ2-7, with 11 bases matching TRBD1. Sequenced material: peripheral blood, taken from a patient treated with photon-based radiotherapy. This clonotype originated in a middle-aged woman with cholangiocarcinoma. The CDR3 reads CASNDGQGADEQYF. CDR3 coding DNA: TGTGCCAGCAACGACGGACAGGGGGCGGACGAGCAGTACTTC.